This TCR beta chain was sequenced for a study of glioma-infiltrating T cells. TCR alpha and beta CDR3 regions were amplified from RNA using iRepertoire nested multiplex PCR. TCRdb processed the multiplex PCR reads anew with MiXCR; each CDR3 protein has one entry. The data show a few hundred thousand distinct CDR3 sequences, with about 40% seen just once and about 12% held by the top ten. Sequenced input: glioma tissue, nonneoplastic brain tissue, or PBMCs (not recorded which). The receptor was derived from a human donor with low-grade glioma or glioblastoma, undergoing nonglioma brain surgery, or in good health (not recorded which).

The CDR3 protein is CASSFGDYEQYF. The CDR3 DNA is TGTGCCAGCAGTTTTGGGGACTACGAGCAGTACTTC. The chain is built from TRBV27 and TRBJ2-7; D gene ambiguous. Germline-derived CDR1 and CDR2 are MNHEY and SMNVEV (reference sequence). The CDR3 contains 12 residues. V gave up 3 bases and J gave up 3 bases, with 6 bases separating them.